The 21 T cell receptor beta chains reported below all come from one sample, sequenced in a study of cytomegalovirus exposure and HLA in healthy donors. Produced via immunoSEQ multiplex PCR; TCRdb's table is partial and in-frame only. This table has about 220,000 clones, over 80% appearing once. The sequenced sample was PBMCs. The receptors derive from a woman aged 25 to 39 in good health and CMV-seropositive.

This chain links TRBV4-3 with TRBJ2-2; D is undetermined. V was pared by 1 base and J by 8 bases, with 5 bases between. The germline gives CDR1 LGHNA, CDR2 YSLEER. This CDR3 is built from 12 residues. CDR3 nucleotide sequence: TGCGCCAGCAGCCAAGTGGGGGGGGAGCTGTTTTTT. It codes for CASSQVGGELFF.

The V gene is TRBV6-1, the J gene TRBJ1-2; no reliable D call. V lost 4 bases to trimming and J lost 4 bases, with 16 bases between them. Germline values: CDR1 MNHNS, CDR2 SASEGT. The CDR3 runs to 15 residues. Here the CDR3 reads CASSVSPQKAYGYTF. In DNA, the CDR3 is TGTGCCAGCAGTGTAAGTCCCCAAAAGGCCTATGGCTACACCTTC.

The CDR3 protein is CASSVYNEQFF. In DNA form, the CDR3 reads TGTGCCAGCAGTGTATACAATGAGCAGTTCTTC. The chain couples TRBV2 to TRBJ2-1, with D hard to call. CDR3 size: 11 residues. V lost 4 bases to trimming and J lost 4 bases, with 2 bases between them. The germline CDR1 and CDR2 sequences are SNHLY and FYNNEI.

The chain combines TRBV28 with TRBJ2-7; TRBD1 aligns across 8 bases. The V and J ends lost 5 bases and 7 bases, in that order; junction bases with no gene match: 13. CDR3 length equals 15 residues. Germline values: CDR1 MDHEN, CDR2 SYDVKM. This chain's CDR3 is CASSPPWTGKDEQYF. As DNA, the CDR3 is TGTGCCAGCAGTCCTCCTTGGACAGGGAAAGATGAGCAGTACTTC. The whole variable domain, filled in from reference TRBV28 and TRBJ2-7, reads DVKVTQSSRYLVKRTGEKVFLECVQDMDHENMFWYRQDPGLGLRLIYFSYDVKMKEKGDIPEGYSVSREKKERFSLILESASTNQTSMYLCASSPPWTGKDEQYFGPGTRLTVT.

The CDR3 DNA is TGTGCCAGCAGCTTAGTTAGCAGTAGACCCTACGAGCAGTACTTC. Protein product: CASSLVSSRPYEQYF. The chain uses TRBV13 and TRBJ2-7; D gene uncertain. This CDR3 region has 15 residues. Germline V gene data show CDR1 as PRHDT and CDR2 as FYEKMQ (reference sequence). The V end lost 1 base, the J end lost 2 bases, and 12 bases lay between the germline ends. The full variable domain, in which reference TRBV13 and TRBJ2-7 provide the parts outside the CDR3, is AAGVIQSPRHLIKEKRETATLKCYPIPRHDTVYWYQQGPGQDPQFLISFYEKMQSDKGSIPDRFSAQQFSDYHSELNMSSLELGDSALYFCASSLVSSRPYEQYFGPGTRLTVT.

The J gene is TRBJ2-7, the V gene TRBV27; 8 bases are shared with TRBD1. The germline CDR1 and CDR2 sequences are MNHEY and SMNVEV (reference sequence). This CDR3 region has 15 residues. The V and J ends lost 5 bases and 2 bases, in that order; junction bases with no gene match: 8. The CDR3 loop reads CASSAPGGVAYEQYF. Written as DNA, the CDR3 is TGTGCCAGCAGTGCTCCAGGGGGCGTCGCCTACGAGCAGTACTTC.

The chain uses TRBV4-1 and TRBJ1-4; 9 nucleotides align to TRBD1. Looked up from germline, CDR1 is MGHRA and CDR2 is YSYEKL. The CDR3 spans 15 residues. V lost 2 bases and J lost 5; bases outside the gene matches: 3. Written as DNA, the CDR3 is TGCGCCAGCAGCCAAACCGGGACAGGGAATGAAAAACTGTTTTTT. Amino acids: CASSQTGTGNEKLFF.

The chain is built from TRBV27 and TRBJ1-2, with D uncertain. Germline V gene data show CDR1 as MNHEY and CDR2 as SMNVEV (reference sequence). Trimming pared 3 bases from V and 0 bases from J, leaving 23 bases between. CDR3 size: 19 residues. The DNA for the CDR3 is TGTGCCAGCAGTTTTTCGGCCGCTCCGGGGAGGTCCCCTAACTATGGCTACACCTTC. Translated, it gives CASSFSAAPGRSPNYGYTF.

The rearrangement links TRBV30 to TRBJ2-7; D unclear. Germline V gives CDR1 GTSNPN, CDR2 SVGIG (reference sequence). The CDR3 contains 15 residues. V dropped 2 bases and J dropped 2 bases, with 16 bases sitting between them. The CDR3 loop is CAWSRHGQLPYEQYF. The CDR3 nucleotides read TGTGCCTGGAGTCGGCACGGCCAACTTCCCTACGAGCAGTACTTC.

The chain couples TRBV9 to TRBJ2-1, with TRBD2 as a possible D gene (5 bases). Trimming removed 2 bases from V and 1 base from J, with 10 bases in between. The CDR3 runs 15 residues. CDR1 and CDR2 from the germline V gene are SGDLS and YYNGEE. DNA of the CDR3: TGTGCCAGCAGCGTCCGGACTGAATCCTACAATGAGCAGTTCTTC. Its protein product is CASSVRTESYNEQFF.

This rearrangement joins TRBV6-5 to TRBJ2-1; 14 bases align to TRBD2. Germline loops: CDR1 MNHEY, CDR2 SVGAGI. Trimming at V came to 4 bases and at J to 9 bases, leaving 8 bases not matched to a gene. The length of the CDR3 is 16 residues. This CDR3 is CASSSGLAGVLGEQFF. Here the CDR3 DNA reads TGTGCCAGCAGTTCGGGACTAGCGGGAGTTTTGGGTGAGCAGTTCTTC.

The J gene is TRBJ2-2, the V gene TRBV5-1; D is ambiguous. CDR1 SGHRS and CDR2 YFSETQ come from the germline V gene. The CDR3 runs 12 residues. Trimming left V 4 bases short and J 8 bases short, with 9 bases between. The CDR3 coding sequence is TGCGCCAGCAGCCCCGGATGGGGGGAGCTGTTTTTT. The encoded protein is CASSPGWGELFF.

The V and J genes are TRBV6-5 and TRBJ2-3; tentatively, D is TRBD2 (7 bases). The ends were cut back, 6 bases at V and 7 bases at J, with 17 bases in the middle. CDR1 and CDR2 (germline): MNHEY, SVGAGI. The CDR3 spans 14 residues. The CDR3 loop reads CASSLGGGPNTQYF. The CDR3 region has the DNA TGTGCCAGCAGCTTAGGGGGAGGGCCAAATACGCAGTATTTT.

V is TRBV7-8 and J is TRBJ2-7; D is perhaps TRBD2 (6 bases). The CDR3 is 13 residues long. The V gene's germline CDR1 is SGHVS and CDR2 FQNEAQ. V was cut by 5 bases and J by 4 bases, with 12 bases left in between. This CDR3 reads CASSQLRGYEQYF. The CDR3 DNA reads as TGTGCCAGCAGCCAACTTCGGGGGTACGAGCAGTACTTC.

The chain is built from TRBV2 and TRBJ2-7; D gene ambiguous. The CDR3 has 10 amino acids. The germline V and J ends were trimmed by 10 bases and 6 bases, with 10 bases remaining between them. In germline, CDR1 is SNHLY, CDR2 FYNNEI. DNA of the CDR3: TGTGCCACCTCGGGTAGCGAGCAGTACTTC. As protein: CATSGSEQYF.

The chain employs TRBV2 and TRBJ2-7, with a possible D match to TRBD2 (5 bases). CDR1 and CDR2 (germline): SNHLY, FYNNEI. Trimming took off 4 bases at V and 0 bases at J, with 7 bases between the two ends. This CDR3 is built from 13 residues. This CDR3 reads CASSGGFSYEQYF. In DNA, the CDR3 is TGTGCCAGCAGTGGAGGGTTCTCCTACGAGCAGTACTTC. Full variable domain (remainder filled in from reference TRBV2 and TRBJ2-7): EPEVTQTPSHQVTQMGQEVILRCVPISNHLYFYWYRQILGQKVEFLVSFYNNEISEKSEIFDDQFSVERPDGSNFTLKIRSTKLEDSAMYFCASSGGFSYEQYFGPGTRLTVT.

The CDR3 nucleotides read TGTGCCAGCAGCCATAGCACAGATACGCAGTATTTT. Translated: CASSHSTDTQYF. The J gene is TRBJ2-3, the V gene TRBV6-1; the D is unclear. V was pared by 6 bases and J by 0 bases, with 4 bases between. The CDR3 sequence is 12 residues long. Germline V CDR1 and CDR2: MNHNS, SASEGT.

This clone was seen a handful of times. The CDR3 here is CASGSSRADTQYF. In DNA form, the CDR3 reads TGTGCCAGTGGGAGTTCCCGGGCAGATACGCAGTATTTT. The chain joins TRBV28 to TRBJ2-3; D is possibly TRBD2 (5 bases). The CDR3 contains 13 residues. The germline V and J ends were trimmed by 9 bases and 4 bases, with 14 bases remaining between them. The V gene's germline CDR1 is MDHEN and CDR2 SYDVKM. Drawing the rest from reference TRBV28 and TRBJ2-3, the complete variable domain is DVKVTQSSRYLVKRTGEKVFLECVQDMDHENMFWYRQDPGLGLRLIYFSYDVKMKEKGDIPEGYSVSREKKERFSLILESASTNQTSMYLCASGSSRADTQYFGPGTRLTVL.

The genes are TRBV7-9 and TRBJ2-7; D is unclear. V gave up 5 bases and J gave up 9 bases, with 17 bases separating them. CDR3 length: 13 amino acids. CDR1 and CDR2 (germline): SEHNR, FQNEAQ (reference sequence). The DNA of the CDR3 is TGTGCCAGCAGCCCGACTGGGCCTTCCCGGCAGTACTTC. Its protein product is CASSPTGPSRQYF.

The rearrangement uses TRBV27 and TRBJ2-7, with unresolved D. Germline V gene sequence: CDR1 MNHEY, CDR2 SMNVEV (reference sequence). CDR3 length: 13 amino acids. V lost 5 bases and J 4 bases, leaving 12 bases between the germline ends. The CDR3 DNA follows: TGTGCCAGCAGTCCCTCCGGTCGGTACGAGCAGTACTTC. Protein sequence: CASSPSGRYEQYF.

V and J are TRBV5-1 and TRBJ1-1, with D hard to call. CDR1 and CDR2 (germline): SGHRS, YFSETQ. V gave up 3 bases and J gave up 3 bases, with 21 bases separating them. CDR3 length: 17 residues. CDR3 sequence: CASSWRAGKTRDTEAFF. The DNA of the CDR3 is TGCGCCAGCAGCTGGAGGGCAGGCAAAACTCGGGACACTGAAGCTTTCTTT.